This T cell receptor (beta chain) was recorded in a study of blood T cell repertoires in COVID-19 (dated by TCRdb to 2018 to 2021). Background on the whole study: Samples from collaborators originated in the United States, Italy and Spain and spanned both the acute and convalescent phases of COVID-19. HLA class I and class II types, where available, came from metadata supplied by the sample provider rather than from assay-based typing. Subjects who had been exposed to COVID-19, were actively infected with it, or had recovered from it provided the deeply sampled blood TCRbeta repertoires that made up the dataset. The samples were drawn from two sources: the first 160 participants of the ongoing ImmuneRACE study, and 1,000 to 1,500 subjects contributed by 6 global collaborators. The repertoires were released in a freely available public database intended as a resource for research on the immune response to SARS-CoV-2. The prospective study material was composed of cDNA or gDNA derived from T cells, B-cell-depleted T cells, or PBMCs. Sample metadata almost always included a de-identified subject ID, COVID-19 status, age in years and sex.

The immunoSEQ Assay, a bias-controlled multiplex PCR, was used to amplify TCRbeta CDR3 regions from genomic DNA. In the paper's pipeline: Nucleated cell counts per sample were estimated from amplification of reference gene primers within the assay. To quantify the absolute abundance of each unique TCRbeta CDR3 rearrangement, sequence reads were collapsed and filtered. For each sample, productive Simpson clonality was calculated by taking the square root of Simpson's diversity index across productive rearrangements. As stored in TCRdb, this immuneACCESS dataset retains in-frame rearrangements with V and J assigned. A fraction of the clones does not appear; measured against another copy, unresolved V genes explain less than half of the discrepancy, and the remainder lacks a known reason. That table gives V, J and clone size, and the DNA gave D and trimming. This sample has a few hundred thousand clones in its table, and around 89% of those were observed once. The top ten clonotypes cover around 9.5% of the sample.

General conclusions and limits of the study: How much clinical and demographic metadata was included differed by source and by participant, and the metadata was provided uncurated.

Participants in the prospective study were enrolled through a virtual design, were aged about 18 to 100 years, and lived in under 25 United States geographic areas. In the prospective study, cohorts were assigned on the basis of participant-reported clinical history obtained from a screening survey and a study questionnaire. For ImmuneRACE Cohort 3, a participant was defined as recovered based on two consecutive negative NP/OP PCR tests, clearance by a healthcare professional, or resolution of symptoms. Each participant in the prospective study had whole blood, serum and a nasopharyngeal or oropharyngeal swab collected by mobile phlebotomists. Additional blood draws and questionnaires over an approximately 2-month period could optionally be provided by prospective study participants. Prospective study blood samples were shipped either frozen or at room temperature before DNA extraction. About this clone: Its binding antigen is unknown. Base qualities are not provided; no much larger clone lies one nucleotide away.

There are 15 amino acids in the CDR3, from cysteine to phenylalanine inclusive. Only the CDR3 part of the read is kept: 45 bases, read in frame from the first base. Between the V and J ends, shortened by 2 bases and 1 base respectively, the junction contains 9 bases. Based on the germline V gene, the CDR1 and CDR2 sequences are MNHEY and SVGEGT. In this chain, TRBV6-2 or TRBV6-3 is recombined with TRBJ1-5, with no confident D gene call. Sequences were obtained from PBMCs or T cells enriched from blood (not recorded which). The sequence derives from a woman aged 40 to 50 who had recovered from COVID-19. The nucleotides read TGTGCCAGCAGTTACAACGCGGGCAGCAATCAGCCCCAGCATTTT. This translates into CASSYNAGSNQPQHF.